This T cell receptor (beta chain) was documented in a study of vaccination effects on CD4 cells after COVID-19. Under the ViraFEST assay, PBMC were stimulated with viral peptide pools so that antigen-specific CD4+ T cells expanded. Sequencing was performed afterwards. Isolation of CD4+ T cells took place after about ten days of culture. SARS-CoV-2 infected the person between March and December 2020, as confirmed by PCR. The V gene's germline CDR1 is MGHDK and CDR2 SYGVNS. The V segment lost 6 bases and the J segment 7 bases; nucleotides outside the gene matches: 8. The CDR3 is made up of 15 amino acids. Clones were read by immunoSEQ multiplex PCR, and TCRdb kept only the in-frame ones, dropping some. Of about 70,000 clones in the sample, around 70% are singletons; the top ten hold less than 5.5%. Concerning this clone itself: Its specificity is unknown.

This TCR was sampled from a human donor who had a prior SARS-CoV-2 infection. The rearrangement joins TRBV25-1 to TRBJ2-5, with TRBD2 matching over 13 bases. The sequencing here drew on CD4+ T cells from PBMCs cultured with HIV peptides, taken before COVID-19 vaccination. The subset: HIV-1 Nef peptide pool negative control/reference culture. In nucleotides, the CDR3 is TGTGCCAGCAGACCAACTAGCGGGAGGGTGGGGACCCAGTACTTC. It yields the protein CASRPTSGRVGTQYF.